The source of this TCR beta chain is a study of cytomegalovirus exposure and HLA in healthy donors. Points from the study as a whole: Immune exposure was documented only through CMV serostatus.

60 Vbeta and 13 Jbeta primers were used in PCR. Sequencing used immunoSEQ multiplex PCR; TCRdb keeps in-frame clones, though not all of them. The sample comprises 170,000 or so clones, over 75% of which are singletons, and approximately 0.55% rests with the top ten. On this clone itself: Its specificity is unknown.

There are 15 residues in the CDR3. The V and J ends lost 3 bases and 5 bases respectively, with 13 bases between them. Germline V gene data show CDR1 as WNHNN and CDR2 as SYGVQD (reference sequence). J is TRBJ2-2 and V is TRBV10-1; possibly TRBD1 for D (6 bases). The sequence was obtained from a woman aged 45-59 years in good health and CMV-seronegative. Sequenced sample: PBMCs. The CDR3 region is CASSDLGAGTGELFF. The CDR3 DNA reads TGCGCCAGCAGTGATTTGGGGGCCGGGACCGGGGAGCTGTTTTTT.